This T cell receptor (beta chain) was documented in a study of blood T cells in healthy people across ages. Germline V gene sequence: CDR1 LGHDT, CDR2 YNNKEL (reference sequence). The CDR3 runs to 16 residues. The V end was cut by 4 bases, the J end by 2 bases, with 17 bases between. Next came a second PCR, run for about 6 to 11 cycles, which used a sample-barcoded 5' primer along with a J-beta primer mix. The template-switch adaptor, which had 12 random nucleotides, put a tag on each cDNA molecule. Each of the samples gave a minimum of 3 million paired-end reads that contained CDR3. TCRdb reprocessed the 5' RACE reads with MiXCR, giving one entry per CDR3 protein. The sample holds 650,000 to 900,000 distinct CDR3 sequences, roughly 60% seen once. General study points: Relative to aged donors, long-lived donors carried more naive CD4+ cells and displayed higher diversity.

Points on this clonotype: Its target is not known.

Sequenced material: blood. This clonotype was sampled from a man aged 30-40 years in good health. The chain uses TRBV3-1 and TRBJ2-5; D perhaps matches TRBD2 (6 bases). CDR3 sequence (DNA): TGTGCCAGCAGCCGCCCCGGCGGGGCGAGTCAAGAGACCCAGTACTTC. As protein: CASSRPGGASQETQYF.